Here is one T cell receptor (beta chain) with its context. The antigen remains undetermined. All of the isolated RNA was reverse transcribed, so expressed TCRB transcripts were sequenced. Naive, central memory and regulatory T cell samples came to a mean of approximately 3.6 million reads. Data came from immunoSEQ multiplex PCR; TCRdb stores just in-frame clones and leaves some out. The table has approximately 120,000 clones, 17% seen once. The data belong to a study of beta chain features in type 1 diabetes. Study-wide findings and caveats: Reads derived from cDNA could over-represent cells showing high TCR expression. Among all four CD4+ subsets, Type 1 diabetes patients had TCRB CDR3s that were moderately but significantly shorter.

The germline V gene has CDR1 SGHRS and CDR2 YFSETQ. The junction had 10 bases not matched to a gene; V was cut back by 4 bases and J by 5 bases. This CDR3 is built from 15 residues. Stem cell-like memory, regulatory, central memory and naive CD4+ cells were sorted via CD45RO/CCR7/CD25/CD127/CD95/CD27. The chain has TRBV5-1 and TRBJ2-3, with 7 bases matching TRBD1. This TCR was sampled from a man aged 18 to 30 with type 1 diabetes. What was sequenced was central memory CD4+ T cells from blood. CDR3 nucleotides: TGCGCCAGCAGCGTGGACAGGCCAACGGAAGATACGCAGTATTTT. This sequence encodes CASSVDRPTEDTQYF.